This note documents a single T cell receptor beta chain sequence. Its binding antigen is unknown. No base qualities exist here, and no much larger clone lies one base off it. Whole blood was collected in K2EDTA tubes by collaborating institutions according to the institutions' own protocols. Collaborator samples were shipped for TCRbeta analysis as frozen whole blood, isolated PBMCs, or DNA extracted from either sample type. These data belong to a study of blood T cell repertoires in COVID-19 (dated by TCRdb to between 2020 and 2021). General notes on the study: Samples covering the acute and convalescent phases of COVID-19 were provided by collaborators in the United States, Italy and Spain. The samples were drawn from two sources: the first 160 participants of the ongoing ImmuneRACE study, and approximately 1,300 subjects contributed by 6 global collaborators. The material from the prospective study consisted of cDNA or gDNA derived from T cells, B-cell-depleted T cells, or PBMCs. Where available, HLA class I and class II types were taken from metadata supplied by the sample provider and were not determined by assay-based typing. The repertoires were made available in a free public database intended to serve as a resource for research on the immune response to SARS-CoV-2. Subjects who had been exposed to COVID-19, were actively infected with it, or had recovered from it provided the deeply sampled blood TCRbeta repertoires that made up the dataset. A de-identified subject ID, COVID-19 status, age in years and sex were almost always included in the sample metadata. The investigation overall reported the following: The quantity of clinical and demographic metadata differed by source and by participant and was supplied without curation.

The immunoSEQ Assay, a bias-controlled multiplex PCR, was used to amplify TCRbeta CDR3 regions from genomic DNA. In the source study's methods: The number of nucleated cells in each sample was estimated by amplification of reference gene primers within the assay. Sequence reads were collapsed and filtered to measure the absolute abundance of every unique TCRbeta CDR3 rearrangement. For each sample, productive Simpson clonality was calculated as the square root of Simpson's diversity index across productive rearrangements. Not all clones reach the TCRdb copy of this immuneACCESS table, which keeps in-frame sequences only. Checked studies attribute under half of the gap to unresolved V genes and leave the rest unexplained. That table is the source of V, J and clone size, and D and trimming were worked out from the DNA. The sample profile shows around 200,000 clones; 70% to 90% of them were found once. The ten largest clones represent over 7% of the sample.

From the cysteine up to the phenylalanine, the CDR3 has a length of 13 residues. Just the 39-base CDR3 DNA is kept, in frame starting at base 1. Compared with germline, V lacks 4 bases and J lacks 4 bases; bases without a gene match: 5. Looking up the germline V gene (reference sequence) yields CDR1 SGHNT and CDR2 YYREEE. This clonotype was obtained from a woman of 80 years or more in a cohort sampled during active or convalescent COVID-19. The rearranged segments are TRBV5-4 and TRBJ2-7, and 7 junctional nucleotides match TRBD1. The sequencing input was peripheral blood. The bases read TGTGCCAGCAGCGAGGACAGGCCATACGAGCAGTACTTC. This translates into CASSEDRPYEQYF.